This entry features one TCR beta chain sequence. Its target is unknown. The data were obtained in a study of shared clonotypes between healthy human individuals. General study points: What rarefaction showed was incomplete sorted-subset sequencing despite large depth. Since donors were few, the genetic and exposure-history diversity represented was limited. Naive subsets, compared against memory subsets, generally had larger estimated richness values. Sharing of clonotypes among donors was expected to vary with sequencing depth.

Measured with immunoSEQ multiplex PCR; TCRdb has only the in-frame clones, and not every one. The sample consists of roughly 2.5 million clones, 85% to 95% of them appearing once. The sequence derives from a man aged 18 to 35 in good health. Sample: naive CD4+ T cells sorted from blood. Regarding subset: CD45RA+ positively selected.

CDR3 nucleotide sequence: TGTGCCAGTAGTATTGGGGCGAATAGCGGAGCTTTCTTT. Translating it yields CASSIGANSGAFF. The chain employs TRBV19 and TRBJ1-1, with D perhaps TRBD1 (5 bases). This CDR3 spans 13 amino acids. Trimming shortened V by 3 bases and J by 10 bases, and 15 bases separated the two germline ends. Germline V gene sequence: CDR1 LNHDA, CDR2 SQIVND (reference sequence).